This entry describes one TCR beta chain. Its antigen is undetermined. Germline assignment: CDR1 MNHNS and CDR2 SASEGT. The CDR3 extends over 15 amino acids. The V and J ends lost 6 bases and 11 bases respectively, with 22 bases between them. The sample is drawn from a study of T cells after yellow fever vaccination. Regarding the study as a whole: Only a minor proportion of clonotypes was detected across both CD4 and CD8 compartments. Post-booster repertoires again held most primary-vaccination clones (about 95% CD4, about 90% CD8).

TCRdb reprocessed the 5' RACE reads via MiXCR and lists one record per CDR3 protein. The sample has about 510,000 distinct CDR3 sequences, 20% to 25% seen once; the top ten hold less than 20%. Sample: PBMCs, taken 21 days after the first yellow fever vaccination. The V call is TRBV6-1, the J call TRBJ1-4, with D uncertain. The sequence was collected from a man between 18 and 35 years old who received the YFV17D yellow fever vaccine. The CDR3 sequence is CASSPTLGRSGKLFF. In DNA form, the CDR3 reads TGTGCCAGCAGCCCAACCCTGGGCAGGTCTGGGAAACTGTTTTTT.